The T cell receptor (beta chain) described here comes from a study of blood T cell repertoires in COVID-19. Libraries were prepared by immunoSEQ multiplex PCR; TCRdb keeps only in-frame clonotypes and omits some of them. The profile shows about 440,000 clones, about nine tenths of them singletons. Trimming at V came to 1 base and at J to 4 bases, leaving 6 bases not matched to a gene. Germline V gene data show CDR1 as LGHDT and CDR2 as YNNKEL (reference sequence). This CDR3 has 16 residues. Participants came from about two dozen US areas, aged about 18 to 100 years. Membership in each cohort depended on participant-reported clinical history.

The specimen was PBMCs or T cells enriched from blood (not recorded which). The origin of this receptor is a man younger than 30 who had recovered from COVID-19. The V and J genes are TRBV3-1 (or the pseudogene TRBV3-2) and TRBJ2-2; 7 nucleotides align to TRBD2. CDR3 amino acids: CASSQGGLVGTGELFF. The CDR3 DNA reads TGTGCCAGCAGCCAAGGTGGACTAGTGGGCACCGGGGAGCTGTTTTTT.